Following are 6 T cell receptor beta chains from one sample sequenced in a study of beta chain features in type 1 diabetes. Of the isolated RNA, all was reverse transcribed, and so the sequenced material was expressed TCRB transcripts. Here immunoSEQ multiplex PCR was the method, and the copy in TCRdb shows in-frame clones only, minus some. The sample has around 300,000 clones; about 11% are singletons. Source material: naive CD4+ T cells from blood. The receptors here all came from a woman under 40 in good health.

This clone has just a few counts. The J gene is TRBJ2-2, the V gene TRBV4-2, with D possibly TRBD2 on 6 matching bases. The V gene's germline CDR1 is LGHNA and CDR2 YNFKEQ. The CDR3 sequence is 19 residues long. V lost 4 bases and J 7 bases, leaving 28 bases between the germline ends. CDR3 sequence: CASSPTFSGRAGEVGELFF. The CDR3, as DNA: TGTGCCAGCAGCCCGACATTCTCCGGTAGAGCGGGCGAAGTCGGGGAGCTGTTTTTT.

The chain joins TRBV7-9 to TRBJ2-1, with TRBD2 identical over 13 bases. J gave up 5 bases and V 5 bases, and 9 bases lay outside the gene matches. There are 17 residues in the CDR3. Germline CDR1 is SEHNR and CDR2 is FQNEAQ (reference sequence). DNA for the CDR3: TGTGCCAGCAGCATTCGTTGGGGACTAGCGGGAAACAATGAGCAGTTCTTC. Translating gives CASSIRWGLAGNNEQFF. The whole variable domain, remainder taken from reference TRBV7-9 and TRBJ2-1, is DTGVSQNPRHKITKRGQNVTFRCDPISEHNRLYWYRQTLGQGPEFLTYFQNEAQLEKSRLLSDRFSAERPKGSFSTLEIQRTEQGDSAMYLCASSIRWGLAGNNEQFFGPGTRLTVL.

This clone has more than one count but fewer than ten. The V and J genes are TRBV11-2 and TRBJ2-5; tentative D call: TRBD1 (6 bases). V lost 2 bases to trimming and J lost 3 bases, with 7 bases between them. The CDR3 is 13 residues long. Germline lookup yields CDR1 SGHAT and CDR2 FQNNGV. CDR3 amino acids: CASSLTGKETQYF. The CDR3 DNA reads TGTGCCAGCAGCTTAACAGGGAAAGAGACCCAGTACTTC. Looking up the rest from reference TRBV11-2 and TRBJ2-5 gives the full variable domain: EAGVAQSPRYKIIEKRQSVAFWCNPISGHATLYWYQQILGQGPKLLIQFQNNGVVDDSQLPKDRFSAERLKGVDSTLKIQPAKLEDSAVYLCASSLTGKETQYFGPGTRLLVL.

The chain uses TRBV6-1 and TRBJ2-2, with 8 bases that match TRBD1. This CDR3 has 16 residues. The junction had 3 bases not matched to a gene; V was cut back by 3 bases and J by 0 bases. Germline values: CDR1 MNHNS, CDR2 SASEGT. As DNA, the CDR3 is TGTGCCAGCAGTGACAGGACAGGGCCGAACACCGGGGAGCTGTTTTTT. It specifies CASSDRTGPNTGELFF.

The chain joins TRBV11-2 to TRBJ2-3; TRBD2 might be the D (6 bases). With 4 bases removed from V and 2 bases from J, the gap between germline ends came to 10 bases. Germline loops: CDR1 SGHAT, CDR2 FQNNGV. The CDR3 loop spans 14 amino acids. The CDR3 protein is CASSWQGLTDTQYF. For the CDR3, the DNA is TGTGCCAGCAGCTGGCAGGGACTCACAGATACGCAGTATTTT.

This clone has a handful of counts. CDR3 in DNA: TGTGCCAGCAGCTTTCAGGGTAAAGCTGGCTACACCTTC. Encoded protein: CASSFQGKAGYTF. The chain recombines TRBV11-2 with TRBJ1-2, with a tentative D call TRBD1 (5 bases). The V gene's germline CDR1 is SGHAT and CDR2 FQNNGV. Between the trimmed V and J ends, which lost 3 bases and 7 bases, there was a span of 12 bases. The CDR3 covers 13 residues. Together with reference TRBV11-2 and TRBJ1-2, the CDR3 gives the full variable domain: EAGVAQSPRYKIIEKRQSVAFWCNPISGHATLYWYQQILGQGPKLLIQFQNNGVVDDSQLPKDRFSAERLKGVDSTLKIQPAKLEDSAVYLCASSFQGKAGYTFGSGTRLTVV.